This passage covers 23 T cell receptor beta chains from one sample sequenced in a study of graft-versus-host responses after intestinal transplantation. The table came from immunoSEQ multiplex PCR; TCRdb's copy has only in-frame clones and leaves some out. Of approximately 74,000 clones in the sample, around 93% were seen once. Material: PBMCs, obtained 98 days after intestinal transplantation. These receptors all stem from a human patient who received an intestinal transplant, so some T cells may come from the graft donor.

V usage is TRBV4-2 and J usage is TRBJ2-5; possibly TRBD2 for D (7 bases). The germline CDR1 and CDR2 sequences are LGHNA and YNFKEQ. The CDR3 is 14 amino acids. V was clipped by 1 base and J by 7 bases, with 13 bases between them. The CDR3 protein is CASSQVGGQGTQYF. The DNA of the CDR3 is TGTGCCAGCAGCCAAGTGGGGGGGCAGGGGACCCAGTACTTC.

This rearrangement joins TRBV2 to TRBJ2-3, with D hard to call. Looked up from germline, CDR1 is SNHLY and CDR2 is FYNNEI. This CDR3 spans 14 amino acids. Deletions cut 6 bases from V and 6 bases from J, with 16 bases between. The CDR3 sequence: CASSLSVPTDTQYF. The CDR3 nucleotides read TGTGCCAGCAGCCTCTCGGTGCCAACGGATACGCAGTATTTT.

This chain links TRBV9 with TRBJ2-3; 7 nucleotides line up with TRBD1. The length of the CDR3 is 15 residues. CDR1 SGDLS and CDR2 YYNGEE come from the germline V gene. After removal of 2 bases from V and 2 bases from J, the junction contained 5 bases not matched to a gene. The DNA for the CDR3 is TGTGCCAGCAGCGTTAAGGGGGCCTCCACAGATACGCAGTATTTT. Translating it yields CASSVKGASTDTQYF.

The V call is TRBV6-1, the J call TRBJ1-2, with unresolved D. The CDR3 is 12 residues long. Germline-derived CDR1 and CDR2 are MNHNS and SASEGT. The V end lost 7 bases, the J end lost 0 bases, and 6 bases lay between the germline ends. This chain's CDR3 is CASKTPNYGYTF. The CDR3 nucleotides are TGTGCCAGCAAGACACCTAACTATGGCTACACCTTC.

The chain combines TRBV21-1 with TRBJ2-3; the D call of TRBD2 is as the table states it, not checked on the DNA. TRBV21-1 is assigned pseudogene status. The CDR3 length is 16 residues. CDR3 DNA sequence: TGTGCCAGCAGCAAAGGGGTTAGCGGTTACACAGATACGCAGTATTTT. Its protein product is CASSKGVSGYTDTQYF.

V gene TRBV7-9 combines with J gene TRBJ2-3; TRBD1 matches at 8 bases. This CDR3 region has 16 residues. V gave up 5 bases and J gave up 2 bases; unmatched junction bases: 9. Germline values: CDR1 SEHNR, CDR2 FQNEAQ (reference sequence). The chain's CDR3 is CASSAWTGLPTDTQYF. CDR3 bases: TGTGCCAGCAGCGCCTGGACAGGGCTACCCACAGATACGCAGTATTTT. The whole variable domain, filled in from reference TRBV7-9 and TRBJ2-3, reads DTGVSQNPRHKITKRGQNVTFRCDPISEHNRLYWYRQTLGQGPEFLTYFQNEAQLEKSRLLSDRFSAERPKGSFSTLEIQRTEQGDSAMYLCASSAWTGLPTDTQYFGPGTRLTVL.

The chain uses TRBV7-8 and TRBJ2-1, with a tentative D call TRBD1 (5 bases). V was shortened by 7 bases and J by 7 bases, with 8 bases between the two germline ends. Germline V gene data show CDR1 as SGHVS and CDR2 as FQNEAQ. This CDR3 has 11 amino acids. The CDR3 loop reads CASNRGNEQFF. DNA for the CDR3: TGTGCCAGCAATAGGGGAAATGAGCAGTTCTTC.

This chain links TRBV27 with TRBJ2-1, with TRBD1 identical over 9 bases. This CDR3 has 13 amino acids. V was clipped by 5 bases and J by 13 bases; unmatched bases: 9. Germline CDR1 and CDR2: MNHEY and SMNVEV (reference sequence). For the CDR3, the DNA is TGTGCCAGCAGTATAGGGACAGGGCCCCCTCAGTTCTTC. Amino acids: CASSIGTGPPQFF.

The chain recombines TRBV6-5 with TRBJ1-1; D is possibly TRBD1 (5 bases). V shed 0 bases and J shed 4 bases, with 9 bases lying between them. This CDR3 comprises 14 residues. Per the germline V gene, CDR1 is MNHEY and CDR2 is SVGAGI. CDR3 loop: CASSYSRGVTEAFF. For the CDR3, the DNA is TGTGCCAGCAGTTACTCACGGGGGGTCACTGAAGCTTTCTTT.

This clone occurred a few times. The CDR3 DNA follows: TGTGCCAGCTCAAGGGGGCGAGCCTACGAGCAGTACTTC. It encodes CASSRGRAYEQYF. The chain is built from TRBV18 and TRBJ2-7; 7 positions match TRBD1. Germline CDR1 reads KGHSH; CDR2 reads LQKENI. J lost 2 bases, V lost 5 bases, and 3 bases had no gene match. This CDR3 spans 13 amino acids.

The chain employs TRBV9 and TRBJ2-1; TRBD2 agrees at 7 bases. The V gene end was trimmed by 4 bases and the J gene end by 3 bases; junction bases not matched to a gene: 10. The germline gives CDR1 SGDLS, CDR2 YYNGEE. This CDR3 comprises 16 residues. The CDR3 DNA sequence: TGTGCCAGCAGCCCAGAAGGACTAGAGTTCTACAATGAGCAGTTCTTC. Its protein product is CASSPEGLEFYNEQFF.

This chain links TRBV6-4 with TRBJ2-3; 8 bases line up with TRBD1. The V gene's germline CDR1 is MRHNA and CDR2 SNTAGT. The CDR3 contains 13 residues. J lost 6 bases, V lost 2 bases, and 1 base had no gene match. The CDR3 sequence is CASSDRDRDTQYF. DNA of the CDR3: TGTGCCAGCAGTGACCGGGACAGGGATACGCAGTATTTT.

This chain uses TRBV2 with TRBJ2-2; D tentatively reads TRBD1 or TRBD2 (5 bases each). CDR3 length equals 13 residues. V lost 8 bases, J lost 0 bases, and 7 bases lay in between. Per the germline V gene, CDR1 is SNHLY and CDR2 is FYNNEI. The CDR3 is CASRGSNTGELFF. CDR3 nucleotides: TGTGCCAGCCGGGGCTCGAACACCGGGGAGCTGTTTTTT. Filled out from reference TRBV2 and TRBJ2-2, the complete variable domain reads EPEVTQTPSHQVTQMGQEVILRCVPISNHLYFYWYRQILGQKVEFLVSFYNNEISEKSEIFDDQFSVERPDGSNFTLKIRSTKLEDSAMYFCASRGSNTGELFFGEGSRLTVL.

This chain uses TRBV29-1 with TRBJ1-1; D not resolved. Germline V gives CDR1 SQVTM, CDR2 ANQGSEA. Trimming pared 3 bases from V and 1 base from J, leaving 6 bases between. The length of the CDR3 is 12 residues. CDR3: CSVDQRNTEAFF. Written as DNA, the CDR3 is TGCAGCGTTGACCAAAGGAACACTGAAGCTTTCTTT.

CDR3 sequence: CASSPQGGRAHNEQFF. The CDR3 nucleotides are TGTGCCAGTAGTCCCCAGGGAGGGAGGGCCCACAATGAGCAGTTCTTC. The chain recombines TRBV19 with TRBJ2-1, with TRBD2 identical over 7 bases. The V gene end was trimmed by 5 bases and the J gene end by 5 bases; junction bases not matched to a gene: 12. The germline V gene encodes CDR1 LNHDA and CDR2 SQIVND (reference sequence). The CDR3 has 16 residues.

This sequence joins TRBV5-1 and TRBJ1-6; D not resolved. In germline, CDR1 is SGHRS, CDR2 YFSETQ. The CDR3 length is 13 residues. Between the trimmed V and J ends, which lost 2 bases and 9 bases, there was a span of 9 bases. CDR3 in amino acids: CASSLDGFSPLHF. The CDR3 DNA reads TGCGCCAGCAGCTTAGACGGCTTTTCACCCCTCCACTTT.

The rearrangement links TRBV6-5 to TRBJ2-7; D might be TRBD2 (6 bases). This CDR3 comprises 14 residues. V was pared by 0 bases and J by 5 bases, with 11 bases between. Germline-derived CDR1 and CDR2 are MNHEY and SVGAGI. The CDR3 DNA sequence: TGTGCCAGCAGTTACTCGGAGGGGAGGAACGAGCAGTACTTC. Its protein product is CASSYSEGRNEQYF.

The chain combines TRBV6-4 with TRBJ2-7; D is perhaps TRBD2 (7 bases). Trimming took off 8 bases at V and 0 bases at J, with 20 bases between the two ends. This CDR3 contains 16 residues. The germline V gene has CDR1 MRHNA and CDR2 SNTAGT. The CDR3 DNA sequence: TGTGCCAGCGCCGGGAGAACAGGGAGGGGCTCCTACGAGCAGTACTTC. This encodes CASAGRTGRGSYEQYF.

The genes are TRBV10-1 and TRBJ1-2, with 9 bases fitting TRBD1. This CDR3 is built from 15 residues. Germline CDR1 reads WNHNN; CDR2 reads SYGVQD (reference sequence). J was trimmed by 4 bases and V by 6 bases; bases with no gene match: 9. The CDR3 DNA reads TGCGCCAGCAGGGAACACAGGGGGCAGGGCTATGGCTACACCTTC. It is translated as CASREHRGQGYGYTF.

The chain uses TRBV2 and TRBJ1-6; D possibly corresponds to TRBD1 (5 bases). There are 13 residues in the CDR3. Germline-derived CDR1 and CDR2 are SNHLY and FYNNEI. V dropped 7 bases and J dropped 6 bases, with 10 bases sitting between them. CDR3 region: CASTETVNSPLHF. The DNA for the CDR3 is TGTGCCAGCACCGAGACAGTTAATTCACCCCTCCACTTT.

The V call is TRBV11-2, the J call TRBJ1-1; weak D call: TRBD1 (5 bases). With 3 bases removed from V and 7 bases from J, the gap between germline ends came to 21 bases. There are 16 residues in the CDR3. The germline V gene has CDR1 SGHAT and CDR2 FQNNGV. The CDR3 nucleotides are TGTGCCAGCAGCTTCTGGCGAGTGGGGGGGATAGATGAAGCTTTCTTT. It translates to CASSFWRVGGIDEAFF.

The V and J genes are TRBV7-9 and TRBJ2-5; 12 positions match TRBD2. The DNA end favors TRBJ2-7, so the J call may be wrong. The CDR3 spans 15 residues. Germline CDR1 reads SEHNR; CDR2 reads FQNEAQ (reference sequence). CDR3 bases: TGTGCCAGCAGCTTAGGGACTAGCGGGACCTACGAGCAGTACTTC. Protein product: CASSLGTSGTYEQYF.

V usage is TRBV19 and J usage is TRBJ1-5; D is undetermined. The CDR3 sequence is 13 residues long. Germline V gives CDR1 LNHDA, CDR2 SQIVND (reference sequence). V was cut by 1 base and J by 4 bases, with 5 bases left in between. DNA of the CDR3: TGTGCCAGTAGTATAGCCCGGAATCAGCCCCAGCATTTT. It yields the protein CASSIARNQPQHF.